This T cell receptor beta chain was retrieved from a study of blood T cell repertoires in COVID-19. About the study: Donors in the United States, Italy and Spain gave samples during acute or convalescent COVID-19. PBMCs, B-cell-depleted T cells, or T cells were the source of the cDNA or gDNA that made up the material.

In the study's own analysis: For nucleated cells, counts were estimated from reference gene primer amplification. Clones were sequenced by immunoSEQ multiplex PCR, and TCRdb holds only the in-frame ones, with some missing. Clonal size and the V and J genes are those of that table, whereas D and trimming came from the DNA. This table has under 95,000 clones, around nine tenths appearing once. The germline V gene encodes CDR1 SGHDT and CDR2 YYEEEE. This CDR3 is built from 14 residues. Trimming pared 1 base from V and 2 bases from J, leaving 10 bases between. Sequencing was performed on peripheral blood. The chain carries TRBV5-6 and TRBJ2-7, with D possibly matching TRBD2 (5 bases). This sequence originates from a man aged 35 to 55 with acute or convalescent COVID-19. CDR3 DNA sequence: TGTGCCAGCAGCTTGTCGGACTCGCCCTACGAGCAGTACTTC. Its protein product is CASSLSDSPYEQYF.